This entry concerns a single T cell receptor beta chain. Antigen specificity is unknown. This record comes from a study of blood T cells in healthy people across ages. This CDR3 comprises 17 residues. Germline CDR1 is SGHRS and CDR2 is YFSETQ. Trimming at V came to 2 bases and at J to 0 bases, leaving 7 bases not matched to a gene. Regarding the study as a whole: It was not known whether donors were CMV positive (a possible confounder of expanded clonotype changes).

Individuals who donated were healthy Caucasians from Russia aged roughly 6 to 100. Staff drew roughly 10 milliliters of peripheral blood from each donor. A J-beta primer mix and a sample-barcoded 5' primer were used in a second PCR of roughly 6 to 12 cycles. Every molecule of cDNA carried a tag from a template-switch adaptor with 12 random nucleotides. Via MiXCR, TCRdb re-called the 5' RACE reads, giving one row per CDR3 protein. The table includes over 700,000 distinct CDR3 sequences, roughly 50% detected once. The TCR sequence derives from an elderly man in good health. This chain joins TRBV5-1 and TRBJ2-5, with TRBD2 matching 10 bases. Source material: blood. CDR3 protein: CASSFSGRGPNQETQYF. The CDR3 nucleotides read TGCGCCAGCAGCTTCAGCGGGAGGGGACCCAACCAAGAGACCCAGTACTTC. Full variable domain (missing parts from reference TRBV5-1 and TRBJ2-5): KAGVTQTPRYLIKTRGQQVTLSCSPISGHRSVSWYQQTPGQGLQFLFEYFSETQRNKGNFPGRFSGRQFSNSRSEMNVSTLELGDSALYLCASSFSGRGPNQETQYFGPGTRLLVL.